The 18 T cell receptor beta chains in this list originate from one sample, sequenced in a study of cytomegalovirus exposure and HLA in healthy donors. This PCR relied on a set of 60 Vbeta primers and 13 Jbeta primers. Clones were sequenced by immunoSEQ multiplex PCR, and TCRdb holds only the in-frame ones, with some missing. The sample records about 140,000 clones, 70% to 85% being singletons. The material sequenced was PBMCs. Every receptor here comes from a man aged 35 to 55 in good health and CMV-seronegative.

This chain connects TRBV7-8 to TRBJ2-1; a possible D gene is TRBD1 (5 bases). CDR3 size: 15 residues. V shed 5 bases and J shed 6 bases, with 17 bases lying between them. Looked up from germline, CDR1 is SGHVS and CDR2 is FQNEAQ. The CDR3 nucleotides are TGTGCCAGCAGCCCCAGGGCCTTAAACCCCAATGAGCAGTTCTTC. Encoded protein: CASSPRALNPNEQFF.

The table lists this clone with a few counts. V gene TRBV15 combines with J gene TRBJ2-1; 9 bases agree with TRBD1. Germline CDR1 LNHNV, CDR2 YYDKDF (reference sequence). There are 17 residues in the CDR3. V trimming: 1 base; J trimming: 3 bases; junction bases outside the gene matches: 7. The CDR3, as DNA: TGTGCCACCAGCAGAGGGTCGCCGGGACAGGGCTACAATGAGCAGTTCTTC. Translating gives CATSRGSPGQGYNEQFF.

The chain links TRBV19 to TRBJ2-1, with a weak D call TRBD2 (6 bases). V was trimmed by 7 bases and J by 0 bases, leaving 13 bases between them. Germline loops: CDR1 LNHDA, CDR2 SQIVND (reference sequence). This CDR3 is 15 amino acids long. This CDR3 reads CASKPAGSSYNEQFF. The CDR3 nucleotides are TGTGCCAGTAAACCAGCCGGGAGCTCCTACAATGAGCAGTTCTTC.

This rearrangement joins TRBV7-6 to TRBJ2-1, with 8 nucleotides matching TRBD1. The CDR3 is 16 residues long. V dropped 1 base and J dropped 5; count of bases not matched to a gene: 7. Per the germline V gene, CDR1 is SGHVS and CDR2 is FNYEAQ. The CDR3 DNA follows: TGTGCCAGCAGCTTAGTCCCACAGGGGGTCAACAATGAGCAGTTCTTC. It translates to CASSLVPQGVNNEQFF.

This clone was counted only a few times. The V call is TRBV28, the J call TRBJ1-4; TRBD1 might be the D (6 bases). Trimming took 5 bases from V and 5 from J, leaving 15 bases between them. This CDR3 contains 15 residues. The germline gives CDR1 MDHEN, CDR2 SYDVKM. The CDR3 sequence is CASSPTGNPNEKLFF. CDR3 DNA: TGTGCCAGCAGTCCCACAGGGAACCCCAATGAAAAACTGTTTTTT.

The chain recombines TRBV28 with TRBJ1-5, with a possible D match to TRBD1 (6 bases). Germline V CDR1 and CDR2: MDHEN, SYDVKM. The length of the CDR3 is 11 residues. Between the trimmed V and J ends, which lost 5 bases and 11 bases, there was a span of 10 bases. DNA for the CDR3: TGTGCCAGCAGTCCGCGGACAGCCCAGCATTTT. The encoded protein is CASSPRTAQHF.

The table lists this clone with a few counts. CDR3 DNA: TGCGCCAGCAGCCTAGAGGTAGTAGCGGGAGGCGAGCAGTACTTC. This sequence encodes CASSLEVVAGGEQYF. J is TRBJ2-7 and V is TRBV4-1, with 10 bases aligning to TRBD2. V trimming: 4 bases; J trimming: 6 bases; junction bases outside the gene matches: 9. CDR3 length equals 15 residues. Germline V gene data show CDR1 as MGHRA and CDR2 as YSYEKL.

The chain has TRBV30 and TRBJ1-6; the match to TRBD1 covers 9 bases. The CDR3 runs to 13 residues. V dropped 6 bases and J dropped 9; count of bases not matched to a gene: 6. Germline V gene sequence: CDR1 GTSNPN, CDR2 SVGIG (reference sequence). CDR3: CACDRGSSSPLHF. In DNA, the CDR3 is TGTGCCTGCGACAGGGGGTCTTCTTCACCCCTCCACTTT. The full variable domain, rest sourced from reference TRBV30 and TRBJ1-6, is SQTIHQWPATLVQPVGSPLSLECTVEGTSNPNLYWYRQAAGRGLQLLFYSVGIGQISSEVPQNLSASRPQDRQFILSSKKLLLSDSGFYLCACDRGSSSPLHFGNGTRLTVT.

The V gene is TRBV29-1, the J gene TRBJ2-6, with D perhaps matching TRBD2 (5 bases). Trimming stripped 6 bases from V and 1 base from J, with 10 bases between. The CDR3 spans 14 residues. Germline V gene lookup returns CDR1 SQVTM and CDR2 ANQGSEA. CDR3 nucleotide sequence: TGCAGCGTGAGGGCCGGGTCTGGGGCCAACGTCCTGACTTTC. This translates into CSVRAGSGANVLTF.

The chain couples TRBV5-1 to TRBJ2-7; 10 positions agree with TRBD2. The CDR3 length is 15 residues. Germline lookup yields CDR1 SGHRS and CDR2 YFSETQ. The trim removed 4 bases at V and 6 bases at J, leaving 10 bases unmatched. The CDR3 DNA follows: TGCGCCAGCAGCAGCCTTCCAGCGGGAGGGGGCGAGCAGTACTTC. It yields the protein CASSSLPAGGGEQYF.

The CDR3 DNA is TGTGCCTGGAGCGCCACCGGGACAGCCTCTAGCACAGATACGCAGTATTTT. Translation gives CAWSATGTASSTDTQYF. The gene calls are TRBV30 and TRBJ2-3; 7 positions agree with TRBD1. The V and J ends lost 3 bases and 0 bases, in that order; junction bases with no gene match: 12. From germline, CDR1 is GTSNPN and CDR2 SVGIG (reference sequence). There are 17 residues in the CDR3.

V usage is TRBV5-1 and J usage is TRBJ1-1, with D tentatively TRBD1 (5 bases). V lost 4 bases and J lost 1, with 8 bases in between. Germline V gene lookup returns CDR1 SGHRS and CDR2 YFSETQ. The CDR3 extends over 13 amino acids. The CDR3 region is CASSPGQNTEAFF. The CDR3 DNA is TGCGCCAGCAGCCCCGGACAGAACACTGAAGCTTTCTTT.

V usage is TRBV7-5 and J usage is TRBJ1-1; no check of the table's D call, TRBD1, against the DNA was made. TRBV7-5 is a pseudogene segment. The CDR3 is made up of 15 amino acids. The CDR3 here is CVRSLGDRENTEAFF. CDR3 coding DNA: TGTGTCAGAAGCCTCGGGGACAGGGAGAACACTGAAGCTTTCTTT.

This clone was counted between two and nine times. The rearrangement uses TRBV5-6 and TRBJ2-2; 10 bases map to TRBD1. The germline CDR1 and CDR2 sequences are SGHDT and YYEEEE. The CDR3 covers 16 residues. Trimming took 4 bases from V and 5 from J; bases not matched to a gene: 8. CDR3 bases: TGTGCCAGCAGCCGGGGACAGGGGAGTGGTACCGGGGAGCTGTTTTTT. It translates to CASSRGQGSGTGELFF.

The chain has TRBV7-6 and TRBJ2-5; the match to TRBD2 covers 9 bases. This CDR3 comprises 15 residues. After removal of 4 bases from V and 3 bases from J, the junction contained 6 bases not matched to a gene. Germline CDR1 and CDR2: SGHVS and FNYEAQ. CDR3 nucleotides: TGTGCCAGCAGCTCCCTAGCGGGGAGGGAAGAGACCCAGTACTTC. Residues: CASSSLAGREETQYF.

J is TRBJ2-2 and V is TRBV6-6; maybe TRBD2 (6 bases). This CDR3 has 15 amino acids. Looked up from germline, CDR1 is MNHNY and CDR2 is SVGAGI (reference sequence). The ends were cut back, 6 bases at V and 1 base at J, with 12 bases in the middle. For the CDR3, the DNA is TGTGCCAGCAGGTCCGGGACTCAGAACACCGGGGAGCTGTTTTTT. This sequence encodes CASRSGTQNTGELFF.

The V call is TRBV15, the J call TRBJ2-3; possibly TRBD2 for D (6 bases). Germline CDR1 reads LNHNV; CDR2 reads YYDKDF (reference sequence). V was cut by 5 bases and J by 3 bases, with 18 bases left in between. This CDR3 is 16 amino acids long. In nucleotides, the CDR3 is TGTGCCACCAGCCTAGAGGCGGGATGGGGGACAGATACGCAGTATTTT. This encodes CATSLEAGWGTDTQYF.

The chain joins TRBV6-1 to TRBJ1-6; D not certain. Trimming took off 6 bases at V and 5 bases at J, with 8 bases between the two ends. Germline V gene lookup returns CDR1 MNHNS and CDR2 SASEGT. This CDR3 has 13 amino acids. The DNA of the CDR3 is TGTGCCAGCAGCTATATAAATAATTCACCCCTCCACTTT. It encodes CASSYINNSPLHF.